This is a list of T cell receptor beta chains from one sample in a study of patients and donors after allogeneic stem cell transplantation. TCRdb re-derived calls from the RT-PCR reads in MiXCR, one entry per CDR3 protein. The repertoire has roughly 940,000 distinct CDR3 sequences, more than 15% of them found once; the top ten carry under 6.5%. The sample taken for sequencing was blood, either unsorted or a sorted T cell fraction (not recorded which). The receptors come from a human donor who was either an allogeneic HSCT recipient or a stem cell or donor lymphocyte infusion donor (not recorded which). It is not recorded whose cells these are; they may come from a transplant donor. Both conserved end residues are part of each CDR3. The order of the fields is clone size, V gene, D gene, J gene, CDR3 DNA, CDR3 protein. D genes are given only for firm matches. Where a row states a size, it is once, few, many or the class of an expanded clone; other rows omit it.

abundance: few
v_gene: TRBV6-2/TRBV6-3
d_gene: TRBD2
j_gene: TRBJ2-7
CDR3nt: TGTGCCAGCATCTACGGGGGGGCTTCCTACGAGCAGTACTTC
CDR3aa: CASIYGGASYEQYF

abundance: few
v_gene: TRBV7-2
d_gene: NA
j_gene: TRBJ2-5
CDR3nt: TGTGCCAGCAGCCCACAGAAAACCCAGTACTTC
CDR3aa: CASSPQKTQYF

abundance: few
v_gene: TRBV20-1
d_gene: NA
j_gene: TRBJ1-5
CDR3nt: TGCAGTGCTAGCCATGTGCTTAGCAATCAGCCCCAGCATTTT
CDR3aa: CSASHVLSNQPQHF

abundance: many
v_gene: TRBV12-3/TRBV12-4
d_gene: TRBD2
j_gene: TRBJ2-3
CDR3nt: TGTGCCAGCAGTTTGCGGGAGAAGGCAGATACGCAGTATTTT
CDR3aa: CASSLREKADTQYF

abundance: few
v_gene: TRBV15
d_gene: TRBD2
j_gene: TRBJ2-1
CDR3nt: TGTGCCACCAGCAGCAGACTAGCGGGGGGCCGACGCAATGAGCAGTTCTTC
CDR3aa: CATSSRLAGGRRNEQFF

abundance: few
v_gene: TRBV12-3/TRBV12-4
d_gene: NA
j_gene: TRBJ2-7
CDR3nt: TGTGCCAGCATGTATGAGACTGAAACCTACGAGCAGTACTTC
CDR3aa: CASMYETETYEQYF

abundance: NA
v_gene: TRBV11-2
d_gene: NA
j_gene: TRBJ2-4
CDR3nt: TGTGCCAGCAGCTTAGATCTCTCTGCCGGAACCATAGCCAAAAACATTCAGTACTTC
CDR3aa: CASSLDLSAGTIAKNIQYF

abundance: few
v_gene: TRBV18
d_gene: NA
j_gene: TRBJ2-1
CDR3nt: TGTGCCAGCTCACCGAAGAAGACAGGAAGCTCCTACAATGAGCAGTTCTTC
CDR3aa: CASSPKKTGSSYNEQFF

abundance: NA
v_gene: TRBV19
d_gene: NA
j_gene: TRBJ2-1
CDR3nt: TGTGCCAGTAGTATTGGTGTTGGGGAGCAGTTCTTC
CDR3aa: CASSIGVGEQFF

abundance: few
v_gene: TRBV7-9
d_gene: NA
j_gene: TRBJ1-3
CDR3nt: TGTGCCAGCAGCTTTAAAGGGTTCAATGGAAACACCATATATTTT
CDR3aa: CASSFKGFNGNTIYF

abundance: many
v_gene: TRBV12-3/TRBV12-4
d_gene: NA
j_gene: TRBJ2-2
CDR3nt: TGTGCCAGCAGTTCACACAGGGCGGGGGACACCGGGGAGCTGTTTTTT
CDR3aa: CASSSHRAGDTGELFF

abundance: NA
v_gene: TRBV10-3
d_gene: TRBD1
j_gene: TRBJ1-2
CDR3nt: TGTGCCATCAGTGAGTTACCGTTGACAGGGGGAATGGATGGCTACACCTTC
CDR3aa: CAISELPLTGGMDGYTF

abundance: many
v_gene: TRBV12-3/TRBV12-4
d_gene: TRBD1
j_gene: TRBJ2-5
CDR3nt: TGTGCCAGCAGCCAAGCCGGGACAGGGCAACGAGAGACCCAGTACTTC
CDR3aa: CASSQAGTGQRETQYF

abundance: NA
v_gene: TRBV20-1
d_gene: TRBD2
j_gene: TRBJ2-1
CDR3nt: TGCAGTGCTAGGCTTAGCGGGAGGGCCTACAATGAGCAGTTCTTC
CDR3aa: CSARLSGRAYNEQFF

abundance: few
v_gene: TRBV18
d_gene: NA
j_gene: TRBJ1-6
CDR3nt: TGTGCCAGCTCACCACCGGCGGGCAGGGGCGATTCACCCCTCCACTTT
CDR3aa: CASSPPAGRGDSPLHF

abundance: few
v_gene: TRBV7-3
d_gene: TRBD2
j_gene: TRBJ2-1
CDR3nt: TGTGCCAGCAGCTTTACTAGCGGGAGGGGCGATGAGCAGTTCTTC
CDR3aa: CASSFTSGRGDEQFF

abundance: few
v_gene: TRBV6-1
d_gene: TRBD2
j_gene: TRBJ2-7
CDR3nt: TGTGCCAGCAGCCGATGGACTAGCGGGAGCTACGAGCAGTACTTC
CDR3aa: CASSRWTSGSYEQYF

abundance: NA
v_gene: TRBV9
d_gene: NA
j_gene: TRBJ1-6
CDR3nt: TGTGCCAGCAGCGTATTTGGCCAGGGATATTCACCCCTCCACTTT
CDR3aa: CASSVFGQGYSPLHF

abundance: NA
v_gene: TRBV9
d_gene: TRBD1
j_gene: TRBJ1-5
CDR3nt: TGTGCCAGCAGCCCCCGACAGGGAGATCAGCCCCAGCATTTT
CDR3aa: CASSPRQGDQPQHF

abundance: NA
v_gene: TRBV20-1
d_gene: TRBD2
j_gene: TRBJ2-2
CDR3nt: TGCAGTGCTAGAGCCGGCGGGAGCCTCACCGGGGAGCTGTTTTTT
CDR3aa: CSARAGGSLTGELFF